The 8 T cell receptor beta chains presented below share a single source sample, sequenced in a study of blood T cell repertoires in COVID-19. Method: immunoSEQ multiplex PCR; TCRdb's copy keeps in-frame clones and lacks some. The sample includes over 250,000 clones, approximately 90% seen only once; the top ten take around 2%. The material sequenced was PBMCs or T cells enriched from blood (not recorded which). Receptor source: a woman in her fifties or sixties in a cohort exposed to, infected with or recovered from COVID-19 (not recorded which).

The chain couples TRBV6-4 to TRBJ2-7; 9 bases are shared with TRBD1. Germline assignment: CDR1 MRHNA and CDR2 SNTAGT. This CDR3 spans 14 amino acids. The J segment lost 2 bases and the V segment lost 7 bases, leaving 6 bases of the junction unmatched. In DNA, the CDR3 is TGTGCCAGCAACCCGGGACAGGGTGCCTACGAGCAGTACTTC. It specifies CASNPGQGAYEQYF.

A single count supports this clone. The DNA for the CDR3 is TGTGCCAGCAGCGTCCAACAGGGTTCCTATGGCTACACCTTC. It is translated as CASSVQQGSYGYTF. The chain recombines TRBV5-6 with TRBJ1-2, with D perhaps matching TRBD1 (6 bases). The V gene's germline CDR1 is SGHDT and CDR2 YYEEEE. With 4 bases removed from V and 4 bases from J, the gap between germline ends came to 14 bases. The length of the CDR3 is 14 residues. The full variable domain, with the rest looked up from reference TRBV5-6 and TRBJ1-2, is DAGVTQSPTHLIKTRGQQVTLRCSPKSGHDTVSWYQQALGQGPQFIFQYYEEEERQRGNFPDRFSGHQFPNYSSELNVNALLLGDSALYLCASSVQQGSYGYTFGSGTRLTVV.

The genes are TRBV7-2 and TRBJ2-7, with 11 bases fitting TRBD1. Trimming at V came to 7 bases and at J to 1 base, leaving 9 bases not matched to a gene. The CDR3 runs to 16 residues. Germline CDR1 is SGHTA and CDR2 is FQGNSA. In DNA, the CDR3 is TGTGCCAGCACCTTCGCGGGACAGGGGGTTTCCTACGAGCAGTACTTC. Translated: CASTFAGQGVSYEQYF.

The rearrangement joins TRBV18 to TRBJ1-6; D might be TRBD1 (5 bases). The CDR3 sequence is 15 residues long. Trimming took off 0 bases at V and 8 bases at J, with 11 bases between the two ends. Germline CDR1 and CDR2: KGHSH and LQKENI. The CDR3 loop reads CASSPPVGGDSPLHF. The CDR3 bases are TGTGCCAGCTCACCACCTGTGGGGGGGGATTCACCCCTCCACTTT.

J is TRBJ1-2 and V is TRBV19, with D possibly being TRBD1 (5 bases). Germline loops: CDR1 LNHDA, CDR2 SQIVND (reference sequence). This CDR3 has 12 residues. Trimming cost V 4 bases and J 9 bases, with 12 bases left between them. CDR3 bases: TGTGCCAGTAGTAAGGGGAGGGAGCGCTACACCTTC. It yields the protein CASSKGRERYTF.

This rearrangement joins TRBV6-6 to TRBJ2-1, with 16 bases identical to TRBD2. Germline V gene sequence: CDR1 MNHNY, CDR2 SVGAGI (reference sequence). This CDR3 comprises 17 residues. With V trimmed by 5 bases and J by 2 bases, 3 bases remained unmatched. The CDR3 spells CASSRGTSGRAYNEQFF. As DNA, the CDR3 is TGTGCCAGCAGTCGCGGGACTAGCGGGAGGGCCTACAATGAGCAGTTCTTC.

The rearrangement uses TRBV24-1 and TRBJ2-7; possible D gene TRBD2, 5 bases. The CDR3 length is 15 residues. The germline CDR1 and CDR2 sequences are KGHDR and SFDVKD. Trimming took off 3 bases at V and 3 bases at J, with 14 bases between the two ends. The CDR3 reads CATSDASGAVYEQYF. In nucleotides, the CDR3 is TGTGCCACCAGTGATGCCAGTGGAGCGGTCTACGAGCAGTACTTC.

With regard to this clone: In the same sample, other DNA sequences code for this CDR3. The rearrangement joins TRBV5-1 to TRBJ2-2; TRBD2 matches 9 bases. The trim removed 2 bases at V and 5 bases at J, leaving 7 bases unmatched. This CDR3 is 16 amino acids long. The germline V gene has CDR1 SGHRS and CDR2 YFSETQ. Here the CDR3 DNA reads TGCGCCAGCAGCTTATATAGCGGGAGTGGTACCGGGGAGCTGTTTTTT. Its protein is CASSLYSGSGTGELFF.